One sample yielded the 19 T cell receptor beta chains listed below, sequenced in a study of blood T cell repertoires in COVID-19 (dated by TCRdb to the early 2020s). Preparation of the library involved the immunoSEQ multiplex PCR assay. Held by TCRdb, this immuneACCESS table contains in-frame sequences only and omits some clones. Under half of the omission traces to an unresolved V gene where checked; the cause of the rest is unknown. The table for this sample lists some 140,000 clones; roughly 79% of them were counted only once. Clones ranked in the top ten supply about a fifth of the sample. Sequenced material: peripheral blood. Receptors were obtained from a man aged 80 or over with acute or convalescent COVID-19.

The CDR3 bases are TGTGCCAGCAGTAACAGGGCCTCGGGGTCGGGTGAGCAGTTCTTC. Residues: CASSNRASGSGEQFF. The chain has TRBV5-4 and TRBJ2-1, with TRBD1 as a possible D gene (6 bases). The germline V gene has CDR1 SGHNT and CDR2 YYREEE (reference sequence). The CDR3 length is 15 residues. Trimming removed 5 bases from V and 9 bases from J, with 21 bases in between.

The V gene is TRBV5-1, the J gene TRBJ2-5; TRBD2 might be the D (6 bases). Germline CDR1 SGHRS, CDR2 YFSETQ. Deletions cut 5 bases from V and 5 bases from J, with 16 bases between. CDR3 size: 14 residues. CDR3 in amino acids: CASRSGGARETQYF. CDR3 coding DNA: TGCGCCAGCAGAAGTGGAGGGGCGCGTGAGACCCAGTACTTC.

The V call is TRBV6-5, the J call TRBJ1-2; 8 nucleotides align to TRBD1. The CDR3 covers 13 residues. J was trimmed by 7 bases and V by 7 bases; bases with no gene match: 8. Germline-derived CDR1 and CDR2 are MNHEY and SVGAGI. CDR3 DNA sequence: TGTGCCAGCACCCGGACAGGGTCGGGTGGCTACACCTTC. Amino acids: CASTRTGSGGYTF.

The chain recombines TRBV7-9 with TRBJ2-1; D call uncertain. V lost 5 bases and J lost 5, with 13 bases in between. The CDR3 extends over 14 amino acids. The germline V gene has CDR1 SEHNR and CDR2 FQNEAQ (reference sequence). CDR3 amino acids: CASSPTSPNNEQFF. The CDR3 nucleotides read TGTGCCAGCAGCCCCACGTCGCCTAACAATGAGCAGTTCTTC.

This clone was counted a few times. The genes are TRBV12-3 or TRBV12-4 and TRBJ2-3; 9 bases agree with TRBD1. The CDR3 has 12 residues. Losses at the gene ends were 6 bases for V and 9 bases for J; bases not matched to a gene: 4. CDR3 DNA sequence: TGTGCCAGCAGACGACAGGGGGGCACGCAGTATTTT. This gives the protein CASRRQGGTQYF.

The V and J genes are TRBV6-6 and TRBJ1-6; the match to TRBD1 covers 7 bases. Trimming took 6 bases from V and 13 from J; bases not matched to a gene: 6. The length of the CDR3 is 12 residues. In germline, CDR1 is MNHNY, CDR2 SVGAGI (reference sequence). CDR3 region: CASRLTGLPLHF. CDR3 DNA: TGTGCCAGCAGACTGACAGGGTTGCCCCTCCACTTT.

The J gene is TRBJ2-7, the V gene TRBV29-1; TRBD1 matches at 8 bases. This CDR3 is built from 14 residues. With V trimmed by 6 bases and J by 0 bases, 7 bases remained unmatched. CDR1 is SQVTM and CDR2 is ANQGSEA in the germline V gene. The CDR3 protein is CSVSGQGSSYEQYF. The DNA for the CDR3 is TGCAGCGTATCCGGACAGGGCAGCTCCTACGAGCAGTACTTC.

This clone was seen just once. This chain joins TRBV19 and TRBJ1-6; unclear D gene. This CDR3 comprises 16 residues. The V and J ends lost 6 bases and 0 bases respectively, with 12 bases between them. Germline V CDR1 and CDR2: LNHDA, SQIVND (reference sequence). CDR3: CASRSETSSYNSPLHF. DNA for the CDR3: TGTGCCAGTAGAAGCGAAACAAGCTCCTATAATTCACCCCTCCACTTT.

In its sample, this clone is medium-sized. V gene TRBV7-9 combines with J gene TRBJ2-4, with 8 bases aligning to TRBD1. The CDR3 spans 15 residues. J was trimmed by 4 bases and V by 5 bases; bases with no gene match: 7. Germline CDR1 reads SEHNR; CDR2 reads FQNEAQ (reference sequence). The CDR3 DNA is TGTGCCAGCAGCCCCGGGACAGGAAAAAAAAACATTCAGTACTTC. This translates into CASSPGTGKKNIQYF.

This sequence joins TRBV5-1 and TRBJ2-7, with 14 positions matching TRBD2. Germline V gives CDR1 SGHRS, CDR2 YFSETQ. Unmatched junction bases numbered 7, after V lost 4 bases and J lost 4 bases. There are 16 residues in the CDR3. For the CDR3, the DNA is TGCGCCAGCAGCCAAGAAGGGACTAGCGGGGGATACGAGCAGTACTTC. Translation gives CASSQEGTSGGYEQYF.

The CDR3, as DNA: TGTGCCAGCAGCCCACCGGGACTAGCGGGGGAGACCTCTTGCCAACCCTACGAGCAGTACTTC. It specifies CASSPPGLAGETSCQPYEQYF. The V call is TRBV7-7, the J call TRBJ2-7; TRBD2 matches at 14 bases. Germline V CDR1 and CDR2: SSHAT, FNYEAQ (reference sequence). This CDR3 contains 21 residues. V was clipped by 5 bases and J by 2 bases; unmatched bases: 20.

This clone was detected once. The V gene is TRBV5-1, the J gene TRBJ2-3; 7 nucleotides line up with TRBD1. V lost 2 bases, J lost 3 bases, and 3 bases stayed unmatched. Per germline, CDR1 SGHRS and CDR2 YFSETQ. There are 14 residues in the CDR3. CDR3 amino acids: CASSFGTATDTQYF. CDR3 DNA: TGCGCCAGCAGCTTCGGGACAGCGACAGATACGCAGTATTTT.

This rearrangement joins TRBV11-1 to TRBJ2-7; no firm D call. Germline V CDR1 and CDR2: SGHAT, FQDESV (reference sequence). The V end was cut by 3 bases, the J end by 5 bases, with 5 bases between. This CDR3 region has 11 residues. This CDR3 reads CASSFRDEQYF. CDR3 bases: TGTGCCAGCAGCTTCCGGGACGAGCAGTACTTC.

V gene TRBV3-1 (or the pseudogene TRBV3-2) combines with J gene TRBJ2-1; 12 positions match TRBD2. Germline values: CDR1 LGHDT, CDR2 YNNKEL (reference sequence). The CDR3 extends over 17 amino acids. With 1 base clipped from V and 11 bases from J, the junction kept 12 bases outside the gene matches. The CDR3 region is CASSQGRLAGAFVKQFF. Here the CDR3 DNA reads TGTGCCAGCAGCCAAGGTAGACTAGCGGGGGCCTTCGTAAAGCAGTTCTTC.

The chain has TRBV5-1 and TRBJ2-3; no reliable D call. Germline V gene lookup returns CDR1 SGHRS and CDR2 YFSETQ. Trimming cost V 1 base and J 3 bases, with 9 bases left between them. This CDR3 spans 14 amino acids. The chain's CDR3 is CASSLLGGTDTQYF. The CDR3 nucleotides are TGCGCCAGCAGCTTGCTCGGCGGAACAGATACGCAGTATTTT.

The rearrangement links TRBV5-4 to TRBJ2-3; D is possibly TRBD2 (5 bases). The ends were cut back, 0 bases at V and 6 bases at J, with 8 bases in the middle. CDR3 length: 13 amino acids. Germline V lookup: CDR1 SGHNT, CDR2 YYREEE (reference sequence). The CDR3 here is CASSLAGVDTQYF. CDR3 nucleotide sequence: TGTGCCAGCAGCTTGGCCGGGGTTGATACGCAGTATTTT.

The J gene is TRBJ2-7, the V gene TRBV28, with D unclear. CDR1 is MDHEN and CDR2 is SYDVKM in the germline V gene. V was clipped by 3 bases and J by 0 bases, with 9 bases between them. The CDR3 is 14 residues long. The CDR3 region is CASSFTRISYEQYF. For the CDR3, the DNA is TGTGCCAGCAGTTTTACGAGAATCTCCTACGAGCAGTACTTC.

This chain links TRBV28 with TRBJ1-5, with TRBD1 matching over 10 bases. The V and J ends lost 6 bases and 6 bases, in that order; junction bases with no gene match: 5. There are 14 residues in the CDR3. Germline V gene lookup returns CDR1 MDHEN and CDR2 SYDVKM. This CDR3 reads CASSPGQGSQPQHF. The CDR3 bases are TGTGCCAGCAGCCCGGGACAGGGGAGTCAGCCCCAGCATTTT. Supplemented by reference TRBV28 and TRBJ1-5, the full variable domain reads DVKVTQSSRYLVKRTGEKVFLECVQDMDHENMFWYRQDPGLGLRLIYFSYDVKMKEKGDIPEGYSVSREKKERFSLILESASTNQTSMYLCASSPGQGSQPQHFGDGTRLSIL.

The rearrangement uses TRBV5-1 and TRBJ1-4; tentative D call: TRBD1 (6 bases). Germline CDR1 SGHRS, CDR2 YFSETQ. V was shortened by 2 bases and J by 0 bases, with 8 bases between the two germline ends. There are 15 residues in the CDR3. CDR3 sequence reads: CASSLTGSTNEKLFF. CDR3 nucleotide sequence: TGCGCCAGCAGCTTAACAGGGTCAACTAATGAAAAACTGTTTTTT.